In this sample, the clone carrying this T cell receptor beta chain turned up a few times. Antigen specificity is unknown. This sample was taken from a study of T cells in Graves' hyperthyroidism and ophthalmopathy. At the level of the study: It was at initial diagnosis, before any treatment, that peripheral blood was collected.

Amplification yielded TCR beta CDR3 regions, with RNA transcripts as the source. RT-PCR in the first round (using the HTBI primer set) targeted the TCR CDR3. TCRdb itself ran the multiplex PCR reads through MiXCR, one entry per CDR3 protein. The data contain about 580,000 distinct CDR3 sequences, approximately 15% of them singletons. Whole-study findings and limits: Also found in blood were most expanded thyroid clonotypes above 0.001. A model of 13 V-J pairs discriminated ophthalmopathy from stable hyperthyroidism.

The sequence was collected from a woman in her 30s with Graves' hyperthyroidism that later progressed to Graves' ophthalmopathy. The sample comprised blood.

The CDR3 region has the DNA TGTGCCAGCAGTGCGACAGGGGGCGCGACCAGGGCTGAAGCTTTCTTT. It is translated as CASSATGGATRAEAFF. V and J are TRBV9 and TRBJ1-1; 10 bases map to TRBD1. Trimming at V came to 5 bases and at J to 6 bases, leaving 13 bases not matched to a gene. The CDR3 length is 16 residues. Per the germline V gene, CDR1 is SGDLS and CDR2 is YYNGEE.